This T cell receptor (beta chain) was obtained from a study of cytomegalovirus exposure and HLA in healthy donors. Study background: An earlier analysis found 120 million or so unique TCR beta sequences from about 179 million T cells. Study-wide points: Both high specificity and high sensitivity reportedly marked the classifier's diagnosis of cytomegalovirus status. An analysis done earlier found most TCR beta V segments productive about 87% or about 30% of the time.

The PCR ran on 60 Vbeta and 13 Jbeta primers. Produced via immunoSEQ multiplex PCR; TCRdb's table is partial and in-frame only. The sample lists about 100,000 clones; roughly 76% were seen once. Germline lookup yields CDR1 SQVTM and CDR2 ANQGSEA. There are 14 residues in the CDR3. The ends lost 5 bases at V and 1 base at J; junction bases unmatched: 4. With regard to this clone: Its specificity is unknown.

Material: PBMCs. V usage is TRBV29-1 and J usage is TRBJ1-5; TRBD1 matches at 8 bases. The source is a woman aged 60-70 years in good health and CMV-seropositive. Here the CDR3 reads CSVKQGESNQPQHF. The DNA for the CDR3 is TGCAGCGTTAAACAGGGGGAAAGCAATCAGCCCCAGCATTTT.